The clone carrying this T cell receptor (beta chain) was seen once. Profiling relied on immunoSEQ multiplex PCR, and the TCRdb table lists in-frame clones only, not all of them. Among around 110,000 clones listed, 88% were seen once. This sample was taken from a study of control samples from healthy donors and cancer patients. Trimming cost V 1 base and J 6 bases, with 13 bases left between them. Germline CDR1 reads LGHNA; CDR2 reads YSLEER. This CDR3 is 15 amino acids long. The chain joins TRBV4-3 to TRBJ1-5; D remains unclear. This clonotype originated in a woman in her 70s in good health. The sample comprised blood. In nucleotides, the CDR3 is TGCGCCAGCAGCCAAGTATGGGGAATAGGTCAGCCCCAGCATTTT. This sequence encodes CASSQVWGIGQPQHF.